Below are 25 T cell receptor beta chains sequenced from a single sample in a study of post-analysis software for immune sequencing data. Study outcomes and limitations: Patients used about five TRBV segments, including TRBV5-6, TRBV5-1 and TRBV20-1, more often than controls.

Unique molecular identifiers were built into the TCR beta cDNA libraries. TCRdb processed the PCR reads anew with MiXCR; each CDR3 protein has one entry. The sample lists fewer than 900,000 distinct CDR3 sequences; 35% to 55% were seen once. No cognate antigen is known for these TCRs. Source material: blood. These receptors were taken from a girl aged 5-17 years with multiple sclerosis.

As DNA, the CDR3 is TGTGCCAGCAGTGTGGACAGATCTAACTATGGCTACACCTTC. Protein product: CASSVDRSNYGYTF. V gene TRBV12-3 or TRBV12-4 combines with J gene TRBJ1-2, with D perhaps matching TRBD1 (6 bases). Trimming left V 5 bases short and J 0 bases short, with 10 bases between. CDR3 length: 14 amino acids.

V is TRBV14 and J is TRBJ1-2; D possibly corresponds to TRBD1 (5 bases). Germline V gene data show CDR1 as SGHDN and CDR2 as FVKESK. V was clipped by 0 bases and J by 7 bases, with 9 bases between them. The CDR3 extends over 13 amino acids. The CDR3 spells CASSQEIGTGYTF. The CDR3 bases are TGTGCCAGCAGCCAAGAAATCGGGACTGGCTACACCTTC.

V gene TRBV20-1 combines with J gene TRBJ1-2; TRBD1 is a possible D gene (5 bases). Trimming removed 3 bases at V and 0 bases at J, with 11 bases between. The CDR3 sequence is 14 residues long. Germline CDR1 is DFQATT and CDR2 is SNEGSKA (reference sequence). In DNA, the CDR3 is TGCAGTGCTAGGAGGCCAGGGACTAACTATGGCTACACCTTC. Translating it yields CSARRPGTNYGYTF.

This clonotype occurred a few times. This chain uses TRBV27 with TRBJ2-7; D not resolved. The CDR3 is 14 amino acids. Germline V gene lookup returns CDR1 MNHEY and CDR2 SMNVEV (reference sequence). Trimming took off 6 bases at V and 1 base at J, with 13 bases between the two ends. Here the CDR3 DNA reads TGTGCCAGCAGCGAGACGGACCGATCCTACGAGCAGTACTTC. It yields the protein CASSETDRSYEQYF.

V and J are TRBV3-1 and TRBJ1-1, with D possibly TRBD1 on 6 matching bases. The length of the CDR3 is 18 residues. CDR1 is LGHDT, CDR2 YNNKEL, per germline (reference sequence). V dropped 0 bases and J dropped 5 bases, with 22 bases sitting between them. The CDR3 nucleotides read TGTGCCAGCAGCCAAGAGGGGGGGCGCAGGGGAATTTGGACTGAAGCTTTCTTT. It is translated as CASSQEGGRRGIWTEAFF.

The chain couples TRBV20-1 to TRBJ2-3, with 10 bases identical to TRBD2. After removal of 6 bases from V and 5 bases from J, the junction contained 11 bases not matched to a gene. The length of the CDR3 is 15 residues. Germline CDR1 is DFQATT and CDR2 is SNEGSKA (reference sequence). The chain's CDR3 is CSAKRTSGPGDTQYF. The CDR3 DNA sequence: TGCAGTGCAAAAAGGACTAGCGGCCCGGGAGATACGCAGTATTTT.

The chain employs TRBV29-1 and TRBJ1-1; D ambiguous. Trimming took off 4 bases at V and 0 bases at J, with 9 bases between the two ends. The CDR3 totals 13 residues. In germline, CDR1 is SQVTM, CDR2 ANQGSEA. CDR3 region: CSVAQRLNTEAFF. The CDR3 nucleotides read TGCAGCGTTGCTCAGCGCTTGAACACTGAAGCTTTCTTT.

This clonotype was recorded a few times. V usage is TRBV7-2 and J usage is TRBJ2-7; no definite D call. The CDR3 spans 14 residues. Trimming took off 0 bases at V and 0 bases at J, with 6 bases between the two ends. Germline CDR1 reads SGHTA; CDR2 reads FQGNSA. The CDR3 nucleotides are TGTGCCAGCAGCTTAGCAGGGATCTCCTACGAGCAGTACTTC. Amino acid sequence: CASSLAGISYEQYF.

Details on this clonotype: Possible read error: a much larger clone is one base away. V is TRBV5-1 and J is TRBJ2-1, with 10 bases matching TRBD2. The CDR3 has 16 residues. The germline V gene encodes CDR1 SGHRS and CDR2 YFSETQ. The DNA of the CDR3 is TGCGCCAGCAGCTTGGTATTAGCGGGAGGTTACAATGAGCGGTTCTTC. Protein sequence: CASSLVLAGGYNERFF. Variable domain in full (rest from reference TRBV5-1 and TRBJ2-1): KAGVTQTPRYLIKTRGQQVTLSCSPISGHRSVSWYQQTPGQGLQFLFEYFSETQRNKGNFPGRFSGRQFSNSRSEMNVSTLELGDSALYLCASSLVLAGGYNERFFGPGTRLTVL.

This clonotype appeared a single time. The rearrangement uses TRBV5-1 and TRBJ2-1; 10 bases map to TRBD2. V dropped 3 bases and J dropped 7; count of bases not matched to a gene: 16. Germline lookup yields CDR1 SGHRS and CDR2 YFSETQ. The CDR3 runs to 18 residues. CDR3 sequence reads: CASSSSSGRWRSGNEQFF. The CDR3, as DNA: TGCGCCAGCAGCTCCTCTAGCGGGAGATGGCGAAGTGGGAATGAGCAGTTCTTC.

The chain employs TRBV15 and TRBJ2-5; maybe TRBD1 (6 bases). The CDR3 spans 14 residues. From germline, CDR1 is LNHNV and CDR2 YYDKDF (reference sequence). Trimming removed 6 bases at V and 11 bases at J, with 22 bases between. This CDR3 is CATRTGFHGGEQYF. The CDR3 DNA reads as TGTGCCACCAGAACAGGGTTCCATGGGGGTGAGCAGTACTTC.

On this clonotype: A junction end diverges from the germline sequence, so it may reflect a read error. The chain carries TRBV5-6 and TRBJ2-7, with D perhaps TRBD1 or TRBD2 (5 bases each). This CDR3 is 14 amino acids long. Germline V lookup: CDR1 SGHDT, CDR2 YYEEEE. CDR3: CASSLTGGTYEQHF. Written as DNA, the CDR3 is TGTGCCAGCAGCTTGACTGGGGGTACCTACGAGCAGCACTTC.

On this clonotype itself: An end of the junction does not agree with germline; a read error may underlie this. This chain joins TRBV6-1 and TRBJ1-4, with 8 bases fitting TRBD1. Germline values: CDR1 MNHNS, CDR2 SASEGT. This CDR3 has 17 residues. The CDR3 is CASSPGQGGGANEKRFF. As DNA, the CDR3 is TGTGCCAGCAGTCCTGGACAGGGAGGCGGCGCTAATGAAAAACGGTTTTTT.

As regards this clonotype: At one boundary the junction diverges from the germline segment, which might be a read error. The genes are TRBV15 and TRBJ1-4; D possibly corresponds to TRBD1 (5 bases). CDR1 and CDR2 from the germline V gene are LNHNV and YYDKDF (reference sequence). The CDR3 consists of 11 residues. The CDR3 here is CAASRRGKLFF. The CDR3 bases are TGTGCCGCCAGCAGAAGGGGAAAACTGTTTTTT. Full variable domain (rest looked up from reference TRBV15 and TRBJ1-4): DAMVIQNPRYQVTQFGKPVTLSCSQTLNHNVMYWYQQKSSQAPKLLFHYYDKDFNNEADTPDNFQSRRPNTSFCFLDIRSPGLGDTAMYLCAASRRGKLFFGSGTQLSVL.

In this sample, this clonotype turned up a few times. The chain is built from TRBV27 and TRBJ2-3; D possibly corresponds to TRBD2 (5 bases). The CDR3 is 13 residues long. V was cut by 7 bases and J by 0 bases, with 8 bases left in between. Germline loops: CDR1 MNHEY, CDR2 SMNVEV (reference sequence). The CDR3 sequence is CASKRGSTDTQYF. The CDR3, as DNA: TGTGCCAGCAAACGCGGGAGCACAGATACGCAGTATTTT.

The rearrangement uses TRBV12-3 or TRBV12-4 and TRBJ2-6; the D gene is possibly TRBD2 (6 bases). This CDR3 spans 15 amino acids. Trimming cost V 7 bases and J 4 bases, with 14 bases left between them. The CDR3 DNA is TGTGCCAGCATCTTGGAGGGATCAGGGGCCAACGTCCTGACTTTC. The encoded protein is CASILEGSGANVLTF.

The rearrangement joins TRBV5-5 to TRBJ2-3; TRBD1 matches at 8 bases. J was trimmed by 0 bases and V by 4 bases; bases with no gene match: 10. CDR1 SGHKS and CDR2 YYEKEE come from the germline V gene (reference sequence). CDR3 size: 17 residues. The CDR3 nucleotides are TGTGCCAGCAGCCCCGCCCAGGGGGCCCACAGCACAGATACGCAGTATTTT. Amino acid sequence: CASSPAQGAHSTDTQYF.

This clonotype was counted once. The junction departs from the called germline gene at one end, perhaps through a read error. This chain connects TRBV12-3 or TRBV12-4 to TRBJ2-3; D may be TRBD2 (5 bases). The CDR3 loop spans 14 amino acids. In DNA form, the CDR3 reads TGTGCCAGCAGTTTGTTAGCTAGCACAGATGCGCAGTATTTT. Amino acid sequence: CASSLLASTDAQYF.

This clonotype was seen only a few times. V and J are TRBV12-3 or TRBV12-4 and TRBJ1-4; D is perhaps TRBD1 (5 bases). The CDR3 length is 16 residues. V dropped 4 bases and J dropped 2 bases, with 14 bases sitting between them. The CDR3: CASSSGTLRTNEKLFF. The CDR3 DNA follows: TGTGCCAGCAGTTCCGGGACCCTGCGCACTAATGAAAAACTGTTTTTT.

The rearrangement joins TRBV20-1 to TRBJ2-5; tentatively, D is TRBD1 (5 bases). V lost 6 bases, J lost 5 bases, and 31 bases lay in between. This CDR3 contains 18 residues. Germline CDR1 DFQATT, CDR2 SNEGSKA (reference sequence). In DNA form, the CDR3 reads TGCAGTGCAGTCAGGCGCAGGGTGTTCGGTATAGTCCAGGAGACCCAGTACTTC. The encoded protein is CSAVRRRVFGIVQETQYF.

The CDR3 sequence is CASSPGTSALGETQYF. The DNA for the CDR3 is TGTGCCAGCAGCCCAGGGACTAGCGCCCTAGGAGAGACCCAGTACTTC. The rearrangement joins TRBV7-9 to TRBJ2-5; 10 nucleotides agree with TRBD2. J lost 4 bases, V lost 5 bases, and 10 bases had no gene match. Germline V lookup: CDR1 SEHNR, CDR2 FQNEAQ (reference sequence). CDR3 length equals 16 residues.

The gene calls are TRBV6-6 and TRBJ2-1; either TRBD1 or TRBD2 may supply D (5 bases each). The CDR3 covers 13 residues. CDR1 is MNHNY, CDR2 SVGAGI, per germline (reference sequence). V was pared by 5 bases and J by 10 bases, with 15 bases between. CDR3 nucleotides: TGTGCCAGCAGTGTCCAGGGACCCAGAGAGCAGTTCTTC. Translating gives CASSVQGPREQFF.

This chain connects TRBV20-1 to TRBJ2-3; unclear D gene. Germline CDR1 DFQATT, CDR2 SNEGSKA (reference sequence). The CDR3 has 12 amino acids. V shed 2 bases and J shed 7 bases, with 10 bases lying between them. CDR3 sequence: CSARIRLNTQYF. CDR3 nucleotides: TGCAGTGCTAGAATTCGATTGAATACGCAGTATTTT.

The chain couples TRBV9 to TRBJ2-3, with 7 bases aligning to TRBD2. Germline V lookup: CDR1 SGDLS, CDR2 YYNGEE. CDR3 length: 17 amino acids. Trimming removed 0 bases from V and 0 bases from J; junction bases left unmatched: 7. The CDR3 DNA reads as TGTGCCAGCAGCGTAGCTTCCCTAGCGGAAAGCACAGATACGCAGTATTTT. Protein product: CASSVASLAESTDTQYF.

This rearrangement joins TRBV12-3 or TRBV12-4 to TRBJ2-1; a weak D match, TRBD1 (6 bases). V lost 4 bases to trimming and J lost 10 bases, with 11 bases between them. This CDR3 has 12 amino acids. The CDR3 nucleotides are TGTGCCAGCAGTTACCGGACAGAAGAGCAGTTCTTC. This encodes CASSYRTEEQFF.